This passage covers 32 T cell receptor beta chains from one sample sequenced in a study of shared clonotypes between healthy human individuals. Some clones are missing from TCRdb's copy, which holds only in-frame ones; the method was immunoSEQ multiplex PCR. The sample records roughly 490,000 clones, 75% to 85% being singletons. Source material: PBMCs. These receptors all stem from a woman aged 40 to 50 in good health. Some clones in this sample may be carry-over from other donors' samples.

The rearrangement uses TRBV5-6 and TRBJ2-7; a possible D gene is TRBD2 (7 bases). With 4 bases removed from V and 4 bases from J, the gap between germline ends came to 18 bases. The CDR3 covers 15 residues. Germline V lookup: CDR1 SGHDT, CDR2 YYEEEE. For the CDR3, the DNA is TGTGCCAGCAGCCACTTTCAGGGGCGGGGGTACGAGCAGTACTTC. This codes for CASSHFQGRGYEQYF.

The chain carries TRBV6-1 and TRBJ2-2; 9 bases agree with TRBD1. The germline V gene encodes CDR1 MNHNS and CDR2 SASEGT. V was pared by 3 bases and J by 5 bases, with 10 bases of the junction left unmatched. The CDR3 covers 17 residues. Written as DNA, the CDR3 is TGTGCCAGCAGTGATGATTTCAACAGGGGGCAGACCGGGGAGCTGTTTTTT. It is translated as CASSDDFNRGQTGELFF.

This chain links TRBV10-3 with TRBJ2-5; D may be TRBD1 or TRBD2 (5 bases each). The DNA end lines up better with TRBJ2-7; the J call may be wrong. The CDR3 loop spans 14 amino acids. Germline V gene sequence: CDR1 ENHRY, CDR2 SYGVKD. CDR3 coding DNA: TGTGCCATCAGGTCACTGGGGACCCGAGACGAGCAGTACTTC. This translates into CAIRSLGTRDEQYF.

V usage is TRBV7-8 and J usage is TRBJ1-1; the match to TRBD1 covers 8 bases. Germline assignment: CDR1 SGHVS and CDR2 FQNEAQ. V shed 5 bases and J 1 base; nucleotides not matched to a gene: 6. The CDR3 is made up of 15 amino acids. CDR3 loop: CASSPRTGRNTEAFF. The CDR3 DNA reads as TGTGCCAGCAGCCCTCGGACAGGGAGGAACACTGAAGCTTTCTTT. Full variable domain (remainder filled in from reference TRBV7-8 and TRBJ1-1): GAGVSQSPRYKVAKRGQDVALRCDPISGHVSLFWYQQALGQGPEFLTYFQNEAQLDKSGLPSDRFFAERPEGSVSTLKIQRTQQEDSAVYLCASSPRTGRNTEAFFGQGTRLTVV.

This clone was seen more than once but under ten times. The same CDR3 can be traced to other DNA sequences in this sample. CDR3: CASSEYGGFREKLFF. The DNA for the CDR3 is TGTGCCAGCAGTGAATATGGGGGTTTTCGGGAAAAACTGTTTTTT. J is TRBJ1-4 and V is TRBV25-1; TRBD1 might be the D (5 bases). This CDR3 contains 15 residues. Trimming removed 0 bases from V and 8 bases from J, with 13 bases in between. Per germline, CDR1 MGHDK and CDR2 SYGVNS.

This chain joins TRBV7-8 and TRBJ2-7, with no clear D. Germline CDR1 SGHVS, CDR2 FQNEAQ. Trimming pared 0 bases from V and 0 bases from J, leaving 9 bases between. CDR3 length equals 15 residues. The CDR3: CASSLAWDSSYEQYF. CDR3 bases: TGTGCCAGCAGCTTAGCCTGGGATAGCTCCTACGAGCAGTACTTC.

This rearrangement joins TRBV4-2 to TRBJ2-7; TRBD2 agrees at 13 bases. Germline values: CDR1 LGHNA, CDR2 YNFKEQ. The CDR3 totals 16 residues. V shed 3 bases, J shed 4 bases, and the junction held 6 bases outside the gene matches. Here the CDR3 DNA reads TGTGCCAGCAGCCATCTAGGGACTAGCGGGGTGTACGAGCAGTACTTC. Translation: CASSHLGTSGVYEQYF.

J is TRBJ2-5 and V is TRBV6-6; 7 bases are shared with TRBD2. Trimming at V came to 5 bases and at J to 3 bases, leaving 6 bases not matched to a gene. There are 14 residues in the CDR3. The germline V gene has CDR1 MNHNY and CDR2 SVGAGI (reference sequence). The CDR3 spells CASSPGLYEETQYF. DNA for the CDR3: TGTGCCAGCAGTCCGGGACTATATGAAGAGACCCAGTACTTC.

This clone has more than one count but fewer than ten. This chain connects TRBV11-3 to TRBJ2-1; 7 nucleotides align to TRBD2. The CDR3 runs to 15 residues. Trimming removed 0 bases from V and 8 bases from J; junction bases left unmatched: 7. Germline CDR1 and CDR2: SGHNT and YENEEA. CDR3 in amino acids: CASSLDGGSDDEQFF. CDR3 in DNA: TGTGCCAGCAGCTTAGATGGCGGGAGTGACGATGAGCAGTTCTTC.

This clone was detected only a few times. J is TRBJ1-1 and V is TRBV7-8; the match to TRBD1 covers 10 bases. Per germline, CDR1 SGHVS and CDR2 FQNEAQ. J lost 0 bases, V lost 4 bases, and 2 bases had no gene match. The CDR3 spans 15 residues. Here the CDR3 reads CASSWGQGMNTEAFF. DNA for the CDR3: TGTGCCAGCAGCTGGGGACAGGGGATGAACACTGAAGCTTTCTTT.

This chain links TRBV7-2 with TRBJ2-1; D is perhaps TRBD1 (5 bases). V lost 5 bases, J lost 7 bases, and 15 bases lay in between. This CDR3 contains 14 residues. The V gene's germline CDR1 is SGHTA and CDR2 FQGNSA. Written as DNA, the CDR3 is TGTGCCAGCAGCCGAGGACACCCGGGTAATGAGCAGTTCTTC. It translates to CASSRGHPGNEQFF.

The rearrangement links TRBV6-4 to TRBJ2-1; 10 positions match TRBD2. Germline assignment: CDR1 MRHNA and CDR2 SNTAGT. V was clipped by 2 bases and J by 4 bases; unmatched bases: 2. CDR3 length equals 15 residues. This chain's CDR3 is CASSDVAGGYNEQFF. The CDR3 DNA reads TGTGCCAGCAGTGACGTAGCGGGAGGATACAATGAGCAGTTCTTC.

V is TRBV7-9 and J is TRBJ2-3, with 10 bases identical to TRBD2. This CDR3 is built from 17 residues. V shed 5 bases, J shed 4 bases, and the junction held 12 bases outside the gene matches. Looked up from germline, CDR1 is SEHNR and CDR2 is FQNEAQ (reference sequence). CDR3 sequence: CASSTPSSGSRADTQYF. CDR3 bases: TGTGCCAGCAGCACGCCGTCTAGCGGGAGTCGTGCAGATACGCAGTATTTT.

V usage is TRBV28 and J usage is TRBJ1-1; D ambiguous. The V end lost 2 bases, the J end lost 1 base, and 5 bases lay between the germline ends. CDR3 size: 13 residues. The germline V gene has CDR1 MDHEN and CDR2 SYDVKM. The CDR3 loop reads CASSLSRNTEAFF. CDR3 nucleotide sequence: TGTGCCAGCAGTTTAAGTCGGAACACTGAAGCTTTCTTT.

The chain is built from TRBV28 and TRBJ1-1, with 9 positions matching TRBD1. CDR1 is MDHEN, CDR2 SYDVKM, per germline. Germline trimming cut 5 bases from V and 10 bases from J; bases unmatched to any gene: 8. The CDR3 is made up of 13 amino acids. The CDR3 loop reads CASSRGQGRSAFF. For the CDR3, the DNA is TGTGCCAGCAGTCGTGGACAGGGGAGATCAGCTTTCTTT.

This chain connects TRBV2 to TRBJ2-7; D is possibly TRBD2 (6 bases). Trimming took 3 bases from V and 6 from J, leaving 18 bases between them. The CDR3 has 15 amino acids. Germline V gene lookup returns CDR1 SNHLY and CDR2 FYNNEI. The CDR3 DNA sequence: TGTGCCAGCAGTGAGGTCCGTCCGGGAGTGGGCGAGCAGTACTTC. Amino acid sequence: CASSEVRPGVGEQYF.

With regard to this clone: A read error likely explains this, since a far larger clone differs by one base. The genes are TRBV25-1 and TRBJ1-4, with 7 bases identical to TRBD1. This CDR3 has 15 amino acids. V was pared by 0 bases and J by 5 bases, with 3 bases of the junction left unmatched. CDR1 and CDR2 from the germline V gene are MGHDK and SYGVNS. CDR3 coding DNA: TGTGCCAGCAGTGAATATGCAGGGGGAAATGAAAAACTGTTTTTT. Translated: CASSEYAGGNEKLFF. Supplemented by reference TRBV25-1 and TRBJ1-4, the full variable domain reads EADIYQTPRYLVIGTGKKITLECSQTMGHDKMYWYQQDPGMELHLIHYSYGVNSTEKGDLSSESTVSRIRTEHFPLTLESARPSHTSQYLCASSEYAGGNEKLFFGSGTQLSVL.

The rearrangement joins TRBV2 to TRBJ1-2; TRBD1 might be the D (6 bases). The CDR3 has 12 amino acids. The V end was cut by 7 bases, the J end by 5 bases, with 11 bases between. CDR1 and CDR2 (germline): SNHLY, FYNNEI. The CDR3 nucleotides read TGTGCCAGCACCATGGACAGTTATGGCTACACCTTC. Translating gives CASTMDSYGYTF.

The chain recombines TRBV10-2 with TRBJ2-5; maybe TRBD1 (5 bases). The CDR3 loop spans 13 amino acids. Germline V gene data show CDR1 as WSHSY and CDR2 as SAAADI. The V gene lost 5 bases and the J gene lost 5 bases, with 12 bases spanning the gap. CDR3 nucleotide sequence: TGCGCCAGCAGTCCCCAGGGATGGGAGACCCAGTACTTC. This encodes CASSPQGWETQYF.

The genes are TRBV10-2 and TRBJ1-2; D is unclear. This CDR3 spans 11 amino acids. V gave up 6 bases and J gave up 3 bases, with 5 bases separating them. The germline V gene encodes CDR1 WSHSY and CDR2 SAAADI. The CDR3 DNA sequence: TGCGCCAGCAGCCCCTACTATGGCTACACCTTC. It yields the protein CASSPYYGYTF.

J is TRBJ2-1 and V is TRBV7-6, with 8 bases fitting TRBD1. J was trimmed by 8 bases and V by 5 bases; bases with no gene match: 5. This CDR3 is 13 amino acids long. Germline CDR1 is SGHVS and CDR2 is FNYEAQ. CDR3 in amino acids: CASSQDRVDEQFF. DNA for the CDR3: TGTGCCAGCAGCCAGGACAGGGTAGATGAGCAGTTCTTC.

The table lists this clone with many counts. This chain uses TRBV5-4 with TRBJ2-7; a weak D match, TRBD2 (5 bases). The CDR3 runs 14 residues. Trimming left V 4 bases short and J 5 bases short, with 16 bases between. Germline V lookup: CDR1 SGHNT, CDR2 YYREEE (reference sequence). CDR3 sequence reads: CASSPALPGNEQYF. The CDR3, as DNA: TGTGCCAGCAGCCCCGCCCTGCCGGGAAACGAGCAGTACTTC.

This chain joins TRBV7-2 and TRBJ2-1; 12 bases fit TRBD2. Per the germline V gene, CDR1 is SGHTA and CDR2 is FQGNSA. The CDR3 is 15 amino acids. J gave up 16 bases and V 4 bases, and 14 bases lay outside the gene matches. The CDR3 region is CASSSRLAGGYRLFF. The CDR3 bases are TGTGCCAGCAGCTCCCGTCTAGCGGGAGGGTACAGGCTTTTCTTC. Supplemented by reference TRBV7-2 and TRBJ2-1, the full variable domain reads GAGVSQSPSNKVTEKGKDVELRCDPISGHTALYWYRQSLGQGLEFLIYFQGNSAPDKSGLPSDRFSAERTGGSVSTLTIQRTQQEDSAVYLCASSSRLAGGYRLFFGPGTRLTVL.

As DNA, the CDR3 is TGCGCCAGCAGTGAGTCCAATTACGAGCAGTACTTC. The encoded protein is CASSESNYEQYF. This chain uses TRBV10-1 with TRBJ2-7, with unresolved D. This CDR3 has 12 amino acids. V lost 0 bases and J 4 bases, leaving 4 bases between the germline ends. Germline CDR1 is WNHNN and CDR2 is SYGVQD (reference sequence).

A note on this clone: In the same sample, other DNA sequences code for this CDR3. The chain combines TRBV18 with TRBJ1-6, with D possibly being TRBD1 (6 bases). This CDR3 has 14 residues. CDR1 and CDR2 (germline): KGHSH, LQKENI. The ends were cut back, 3 bases at V and 7 bases at J, with 10 bases in the middle. For the CDR3, the DNA is TGTGCCAGCTCACCCCGGGACACGAATTCACCCCTCCACTTT. Residues: CASSPRDTNSPLHF.

This clone was found once. This chain joins TRBV6-6 and TRBJ1-4, with a possible D match to TRBD1 (6 bases). Germline CDR1 MNHNY, CDR2 SVGAGI (reference sequence). Trimming shortened V by 4 bases and J by 3 bases, and 12 bases separated the two germline ends. The CDR3 is 15 residues long. CDR3 sequence: CASSSAAGANEKLFF. The CDR3 DNA follows: TGTGCCAGCAGTTCGGCCGCAGGGGCTAATGAAAAACTGTTTTTT.

This rearrangement joins TRBV27 to TRBJ2-7; no clear D gene. V was cut by 5 bases and J by 1 base, with 12 bases left in between. The CDR3 consists of 14 residues. The germline V gene has CDR1 MNHEY and CDR2 SMNVEV (reference sequence). CDR3 in DNA: TGTGCCAGCAGTCCCTCCAGGAATTCCTACGAGCAGTACTTC. Amino acids: CASSPSRNSYEQYF.

This clone was found a few times. Since a much larger clone is just one base distant, this may be a read error. The chain employs TRBV18 and TRBJ1-2, with TRBD1 matching 7 bases. Germline V lookup: CDR1 KGHSH, CDR2 LQKENI. The CDR3 spans 14 residues. V shed 3 bases and J 0 bases; nucleotides not matched to a gene: 1. This CDR3 is CASSPDRTNYGYTF. The CDR3 nucleotides are TGTGCCAGCTCACCGGACAGGACTAACTATGGCTACACCTTC. The whole variable domain, filled in from reference TRBV18 and TRBJ1-2, reads NAGVMQNPRHLVRRRGQEARLRCSPMKGHSHVYWYRQLPEEGLKFMVYLQKENIIDESGMPKERFSAEFPKEGPSILRIQQVVRGDSAAYFCASSPDRTNYGYTFGSGTRLTVV.

The CDR3 reads CASRTGMNTEAFF. The CDR3 DNA sequence: TGTGCCAGCAGGACCGGGATGAACACTGAAGCTTTCTTT. This chain links TRBV7-9 with TRBJ1-1, with unresolved D. The V gene's germline CDR1 is SEHNR and CDR2 FQNEAQ (reference sequence). V lost 6 bases to trimming and J lost 0 bases, with 8 bases between them. The CDR3 has 13 residues.

The J gene is TRBJ2-7, the V gene TRBV28, with 9 bases fitting TRBD2. This CDR3 region has 18 residues. Germline CDR1 is MDHEN and CDR2 is SYDVKM. Trimming removed 6 bases from V and 4 bases from J; junction bases left unmatched: 19. CDR3 DNA: TGTGCCAGCAGCTTACCCTTAAGGCTAGCGGGACTGCATTACGAGCAGTACTTC. Translation: CASSLPLRLAGLHYEQYF.

This clone was counted a single time. V and J are TRBV5-4 and TRBJ2-7; D is unclear. This CDR3 region has 15 residues. Germline V gene data show CDR1 as SGHNT and CDR2 as YYREEE (reference sequence). V gave up 1 base and J gave up 2 bases, with 13 bases separating them. The CDR3 reads CASSLSPASTYEQYF. CDR3 sequence (DNA): TGTGCCAGCAGCTTGTCCCCCGCGTCCACCTACGAGCAGTACTTC.

Worth noting for this clone: A much larger clone is a single base away; this may be a read error. The rearrangement uses TRBV7-2 and TRBJ1-3, with D uncertain. The ends were cut back, 1 base at V and 1 base at J, with 2 bases in the middle. The CDR3 is made up of 13 amino acids. From germline, CDR1 is SGHTA and CDR2 FQGNSA. Here the CDR3 DNA reads TGTGCCAGCAGCTTAGGGTCTGGAAACACCATATATTTT. It yields the protein CASSLGSGNTIYF.